This TCR beta chain was sequenced during a study of cytomegalovirus exposure and HLA in healthy donors (TCRdb year 2017). A note on the overall study: An earlier analysis of 587 of the donors reported 276 Gb of sequence data and about 120 million unique TCR beta sequences obtained from roughly 170 million T cells. Among over 350 genotyped donors of the cohort, an average of around 240,000 unique TCR beta nucleotide sequences were sequenced per donor, 15% to 20% of them non-productive. Donor age, sex, ethnicity and CMV serostatus were compiled alongside the repertoire data. The study combined high-throughput TCR immunosequencing, statistical association of individual TCRs with disease status, and machine learning to predict cytomegalovirus infection status. The study profiled the T cell repertoires of approximately 700 subjects by immunosequencing and related them to cytomegalovirus serostatus. A later genetic analysis used genome-wide SNP genotypes for 398 of the 666 donors, treating that subset as a discovery cohort. Rather than using new phenotypic data, the later analysis identified candidate immune exposures from TCR beta sequences and from how often those sequences occurred across donors. HLA typing covered class I and class II loci at four-digit resolution. Of the 300 to 500 genotyped donors, roughly 80% were placed in the genetic ancestry cluster associated with self-reported Caucasian donors. In an earlier analysis of 550 to 700 of the donors, high-throughput TCR beta sequencing was used to judge whether each TCR beta V gene segment behaved as functional or pseudogenic. A later analysis re-analyzed previously published TCR beta repertoires from about 600 donors and added high-resolution HLA genotyping to study TCR occurrence patterns. A handful of DR-DQ haplotypes were handled as single units for association and clustering because linkage in the cohort was strong. Along with the roughly 670-subject first cohort, a separate validation cohort of about 110 different subjects was used. All discovery cohort repertoires had been generated using a single sequencing platform. The number of donors typed differed by locus, with about 629-640 for A, B, C, DRB1 and DQB1, approximately 500 for DQA1, approximately 580 for DPA1, and 400 to 490 for DPB1. The study aimed to test whether signatures of past pathogen exposure could be identified by cataloging public T cell receptors. An early release covering just under 650 HLA-typed donors comprised about 320 gigabases of sequencing data and tens of millions of unique TCR sequences. The full study reports these points: The authors suggested that the approach could potentially be generalized to other disease states and immunological phenotypes. According to a later analysis, most CMV-associated TCR beta chains appeared to be HLA-restricted, and the HLA associations seemed to be driven largely by CMV exposure. Correlated functional status among segregating V segments might be attributable to linkage disequilibrium, but an unknown experimental factor could not be ruled out. A later genetic analysis associated a missense DCLRE1C variant with V-gene and J-gene trimming of TCR beta chains, and an independent cohort replicated the association. The sequencing pipeline was judged likely to have produced a cluster of highly shared sequence variants as a technical artifact. Cytomegalovirus status was reported to be diagnosed by the classifier with high specificity and sensitivity in both the original and validation cohorts. While some public TCRs were present in many individuals, most TCR sequences turned up only very rarely across donors. Roughly uniform sequencing depth across donors was assumed in presence/absence analyses, although this assumption may not hold. A later analysis found that TCR association rates varied across HLA loci, with DRB1 alleles showing the most associated TCRs and HLA-C alleles the fewest. Because some donors lacked HLA typing at each locus, the association tests relied only on the typed subset. The study gave a list of about 170 TCR beta chains associated with cytomegalovirus. For the cohort, immune exposure information was limited to CMV serostatus. Around 16 rarely observed V segments, including chromosome 9 orphons, were excluded from the earlier analysis of several hundred of the donors because counts were too low. In a later analysis, several top co-occurrence clusters were reported to appear linked to parvovirus B19, influenza, CMV and Epstein-Barr virus. Strong co-occurrence of HLA alleles, especially DR and DQ, made assigning TCR associations to individual alleles difficult. A further reported finding was that TCR beta sequences accurately predicted the HLA-A and HLA-B alleles for most subjects in the first cohort. Specific HLA alleles were associated with some 15,000 TCR beta sequences at a false discovery rate of 0.05 in a later analysis. In a later genetic analysis, fewer N-insertions in productive TCRs were reported among donors in an Asian-associated ancestry cluster than the approximately 710-donor mean. In a later analysis, HLA-associated TCR beta chains showed more clonal expansion and lower generation probabilities than non-associated chains that were equally common. Broadly in line with IMGT annotations, most TCR beta V segments showed up in productive rearrangements about 90% or about 30% of the time in an earlier analysis of several hundred of the donors. This cohort had only TCR beta chains sequenced, and the lack of alpha or paired-chain data limited which features could be detected. In vitro tests confirmed that three of the cytomegalovirus-associated TCR beta chains recognize cytomegalovirus antigens. Some IMGT-functional V segments, including TRBV6-2 and TRBV6-3, could not be distinguished by the 87-base-pair reads and were therefore excluded.

Library generation was performed with the immunoSEQ multiplex PCR assay. For the multiplex PCR, a mixture combining 60 forward primers for TCR Vbeta segments and 13 reverse primers for TCR Jbeta segments was used. Amplification of the CDR3 region of rearranged TCR beta genes was performed with a multiplex PCR assay on genomic DNA. Amplified TCR beta libraries were sequenced as 87-base-pair reads on the Illumina HiSeq System. Processing in the source paper ran as follows. A later analysis counted some 80 million unique TCR beta chains across the 600 to 850 repertoires, and some 11 million of these chains were shared by at least two donors. A nearest-neighbor algorithm error-corrected the raw reads and collapsed the reads into unique sequences, merging closely related sequences to remove PCR and sequencing errors. CDR3 sequences were aligned to IMGT reference sequences to assign V, D and J gene segments. Each retained sequence needed at least a six-nucleotide match to both a V gene segment and a J gene segment. Rearrangements were called productive when the CDR3 lacked stop codons and stayed in frame with V and J; all others were non-productive. CDR3 was defined according to IMGT convention as the region running from the second conserved V-encoded cysteine to the conserved J-encoded phenylalanine. The earlier analysis of about 620 of the donors excluded sequences that lacked an unambiguous match to a single V gene segment. In an earlier analysis of several hundred of the donors, V segments were called functional above 56.7% productive rearrangements and were called segregating when the between-donor standard deviation exceeded 5%. A statistical classification framework was built to diagnose cytomegalovirus status from the catalog of TCR beta chain sequences. In a later analysis, TCR nucleotide sequences were compared against IMGT/GENE-DB human TR gene sequences so that V and J genes could be assigned. A later analysis assigned CDR3 sequences and most-parsimonious VDJ recombination scenarios with the TCRdist pipeline. In a later analysis, each TCR beta chain was defined by its CDR3 amino acid sequence together with its V-gene family, and reads without a unique V-gene family were excluded. In a later analysis, nearly 600 highly shared, low-generation-probability nucleotide sequences were removed to address suspected cross-contamination and a sequencing artifact. A later analysis calculated a clonal expansion index for each public chain from normalized within-repertoire ranks of inferred template counts. In a later analysis, generation probabilities were computed using a VDJ recombination model fitted to out-of-frame rearrangements, and the results were checked against IGoR. A later analysis scored TCR-TCR, TCR-HLA and TCR-CMV co-occurrence with hypergeometric tests, applying a repertoire-size bias correction to TCR pairs. To estimate false discovery rates, a later analysis permuted the HLA or CMV assignments 20 times. In a later analysis, co-occurring TCRs were grouped with DBSCAN, and TCRdist sequence similarity was added when clustering was performed within HLA-allele-positive subsets. Co-occurrence clustering excluded repertoires with fewer than 30,000 or more than 120,000 public chains, plus five with anomalous nucleotide sharing. The table was pulled from immuneACCESS by TCRdb, which kept in-frame rearrangements only. Such tables lose some clones; where checked, under half of the loss comes from unresolved V genes, and the rest has no known cause. That table gives V, J and clone size, and the DNA gave D and trimming. This sample holds about 140,000 clones; about 75% were observed only once. Of the sample, 1.5% to 2% falls within the top ten clones.

The cohort comprised hundreds of healthy bone marrow donors. At the time of sampling, every cohort member was nominally healthy, though immune exposures that went unrecorded were likely present. The donor tested CMV seronegative and was one of the 352 seronegative cohort members. A peripheral blood sample was collected from each donor, and TCR beta sequencing was performed on peripheral blood mononuclear cells. Genomic DNA was extracted from the blood cell samples with the Qiagen DNeasy Blood Extraction Kit. V and J are truncated by 7 bases and 2 bases respectively, leaving an intervening sequence of 14 bases. CDR1 and CDR2 are drawn from the germline V gene: MNHNS, SASEGT. Its CDR3 holds 15 amino acids, cysteine through phenylalanine. CDR3 DNA is the only sequence kept; it has 45 bases, read in frame from the first base. A word on this clone: Its cognate antigen has yet to be identified. The input lacks base qualities; no much larger clone sits a single base away.

The origin of this receptor is a woman aged 25 to 45 in good health and CMV-seronegative. The sequence is built from TRBV6-1 and TRBJ1-4; the D gene is possibly TRBD1, with 5 bases matching. Sequencing input: PBMCs. CDR3 sequence: CASTPRGTTNEKLFF. At the DNA level, the sequence is TGTGCCAGCACCCCTCGGGGGACTACTAATGAAAAACTGTTTTTT.